The sequence of this TCR beta chain was determined in a study of CD8 T cells in Susac syndrome. Study-level background: When blood was collected, patients with Susac syndrome were therapy-naive, were taking corticosteroids, or were receiving intravenous immunoglobulin alone.

Sequencing of TCR beta was performed on blood CD8+ T cells and on blood CD4+ T cells. It was negative isolation that provided the CD8+ and CD4+ T cells, whereas TEMRA cells were enriched by FACS. Germline V gene lookup returns CDR1 GTSNPN and CDR2 SVGIG (reference sequence). This CDR3 is 13 amino acids long. Trimming removed 3 bases at V and 7 bases at J, with 16 bases between. When the RNA was reverse transcribed, random hexamers were used with an input of roughly 0.45 to 1 ug. Amplification of TCR beta CDR3 used immunoSEQ multiplex PCR across 54 Vbeta and 13 Jbeta. MiXCR was run by TCRdb on the immunoSEQ multiplex PCR reads, yielding one entry per CDR3 protein. The table records roughly 88,000 distinct CDR3 sequences, roughly 96% of them present only once.

This receptor was obtained from a human donor with Susac syndrome. The sample comprised CD8+ T cells from PBMCs. The chain carries TRBV30 and TRBJ2-7; perhaps TRBD2 as D (6 bases). CDR3 residues: CAWRGGSAWEQYF. The CDR3 DNA reads TGTGCCTGGAGGGGGGGTTCCGCCTGGGAGCAGTACTTC.